This T cell receptor beta chain originates from a study of blood T cell repertoires in COVID-19. For the study at large: The cDNA or gDNA used as material had been derived from T cells, B-cell-depleted T cells, or PBMCs.

Germline values: CDR1 MNHNS, CDR2 SASEGT. CDR3 size: 15 residues. The V end lost 1 base, the J end lost 4 bases, and 13 bases lay between the germline ends. In the original processing: It was from reference gene primer amplification that nucleated cell counts were estimated. The method was immunoSEQ multiplex PCR; TCRdb's version includes in-frame clones alone and lacks a portion of them. V and J calls plus clone size are reproduced from that table; the DNA served to infer D and trimming. Of more than 65,000 clones detected, roughly four fifths appear once; the ten largest clones hold around 6.9%. The sequence derives from a human donor in a cohort sampled during active COVID-19. The sequencing input was peripheral blood. The chain carries TRBV6-1 and TRBJ1-2, with D possibly matching TRBD1 (6 bases). Here the CDR3 reads CASSEGGGDAYGYTF. Here the CDR3 DNA reads TGTGCCAGCAGTGAAGGGGGGGGCGATGCCTATGGCTACACCTTC.